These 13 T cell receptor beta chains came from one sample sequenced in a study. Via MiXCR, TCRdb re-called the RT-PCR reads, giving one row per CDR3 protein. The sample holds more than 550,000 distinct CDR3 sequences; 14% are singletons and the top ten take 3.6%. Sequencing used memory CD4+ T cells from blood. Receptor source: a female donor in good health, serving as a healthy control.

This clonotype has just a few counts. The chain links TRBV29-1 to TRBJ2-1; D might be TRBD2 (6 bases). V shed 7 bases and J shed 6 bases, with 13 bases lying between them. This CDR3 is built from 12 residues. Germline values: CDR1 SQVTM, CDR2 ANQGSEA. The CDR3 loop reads CSAKRGINEQFF. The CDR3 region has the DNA TGCAGCGCTAAACGGGGGATCAATGAGCAGTTCTTC.

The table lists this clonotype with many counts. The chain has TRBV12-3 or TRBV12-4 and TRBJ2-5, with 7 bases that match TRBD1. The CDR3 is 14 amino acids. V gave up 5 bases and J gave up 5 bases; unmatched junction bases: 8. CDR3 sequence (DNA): TGTGCCAGCAGTCAAGGACAGGTCGGGGAGACCCAGTACTTC. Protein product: CASSQGQVGETQYF.

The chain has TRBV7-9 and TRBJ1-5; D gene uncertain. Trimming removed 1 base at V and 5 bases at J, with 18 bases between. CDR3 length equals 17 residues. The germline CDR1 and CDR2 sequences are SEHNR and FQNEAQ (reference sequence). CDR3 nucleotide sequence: TGTGCCAGCAGCTTAGGGGCGGGTTTGGGTTTATATCAGCCCCAGCATTTT. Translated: CASSLGAGLGLYQPQHF.

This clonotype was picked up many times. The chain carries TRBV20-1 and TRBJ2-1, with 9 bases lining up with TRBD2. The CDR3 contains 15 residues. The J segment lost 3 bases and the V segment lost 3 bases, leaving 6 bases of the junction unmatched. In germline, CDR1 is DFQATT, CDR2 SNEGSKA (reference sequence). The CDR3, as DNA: TGCAGTGCTAGTTCCCTAGCGGGGTACTACAATGAGCAGTTCTTC. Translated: CSASSLAGYYNEQFF.

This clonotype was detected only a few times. Written as DNA, the CDR3 is TGTGCCAGCAGCCGCCCCCAGAACACCGGGGAGCTGTTTTTT. Protein product: CASSRPQNTGELFF. V is TRBV3-1 and J is TRBJ2-2, with no clear D. V lost 4 bases to trimming and J lost 1 base, with 7 bases between them. CDR1 and CDR2 (germline): LGHDT, YNNKEL (reference sequence). The CDR3 is 14 amino acids.

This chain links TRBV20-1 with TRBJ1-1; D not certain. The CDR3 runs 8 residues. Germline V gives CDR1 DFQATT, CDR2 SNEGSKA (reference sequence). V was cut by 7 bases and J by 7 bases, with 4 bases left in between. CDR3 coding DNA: TGCAGTGTGGATGAAGCTTTCTTT. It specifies CSVDEAFF.

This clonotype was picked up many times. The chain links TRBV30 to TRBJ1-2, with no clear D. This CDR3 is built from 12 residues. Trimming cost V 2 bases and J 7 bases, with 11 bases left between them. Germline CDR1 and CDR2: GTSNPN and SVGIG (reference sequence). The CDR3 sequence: CAWSRQNGGYTF. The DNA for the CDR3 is TGTGCCTGGAGTAGGCAAAACGGTGGCTACACCTTC.

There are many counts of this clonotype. CDR3 DNA: TGCAGCGCCCCAAGGGCGGGAGACAACTACGAGCAGTACTTC. Translated: CSAPRAGDNYEQYF. V gene TRBV20-1 combines with J gene TRBJ2-7, with 7 positions matching TRBD2. This CDR3 region has 14 residues. Per the germline V gene, CDR1 is DFQATT and CDR2 is SNEGSKA (reference sequence).

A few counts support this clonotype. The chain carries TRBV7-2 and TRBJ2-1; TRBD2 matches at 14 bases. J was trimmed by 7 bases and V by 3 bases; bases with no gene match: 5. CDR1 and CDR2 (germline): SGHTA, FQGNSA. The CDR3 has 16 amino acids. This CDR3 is CASSFGLAGGGNEQFF. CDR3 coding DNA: TGTGCCAGCAGCTTCGGACTAGCGGGAGGAGGTAATGAGCAGTTCTTC.

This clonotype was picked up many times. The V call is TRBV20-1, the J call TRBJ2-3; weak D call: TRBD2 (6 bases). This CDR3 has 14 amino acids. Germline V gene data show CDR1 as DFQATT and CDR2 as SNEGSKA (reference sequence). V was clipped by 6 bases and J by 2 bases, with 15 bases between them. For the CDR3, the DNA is TGCAGTGCCTTACGGCGGGGTCACACAGATACGCAGTATTTT. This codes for CSALRRGHTDTQYF.

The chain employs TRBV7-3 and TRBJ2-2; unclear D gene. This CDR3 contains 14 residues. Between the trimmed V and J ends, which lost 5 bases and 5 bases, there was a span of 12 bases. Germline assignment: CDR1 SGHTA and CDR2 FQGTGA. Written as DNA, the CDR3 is TGTGCCAGCAGCCCTAGGTCTACTACCGGGGAGCTGTTTTTT. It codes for CASSPRSTTGELFF.

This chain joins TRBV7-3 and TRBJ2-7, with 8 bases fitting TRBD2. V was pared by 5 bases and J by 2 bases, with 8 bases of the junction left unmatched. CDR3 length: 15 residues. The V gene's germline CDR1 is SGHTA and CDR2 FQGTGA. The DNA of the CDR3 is TGTGCCAGCAGCCCTACCGGGCGGGAGGCCTACGAGCAGTACTTC. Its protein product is CASSPTGREAYEQYF. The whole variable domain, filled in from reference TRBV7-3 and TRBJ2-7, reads GAGVSQTPSNKVTEKGKYVELRCDPISGHTALYWYRQSLGQGPEFLIYFQGTGAADDSGLPNDRFFAVRPEGSVSTLKIQRTERGDSAVYLCASSPTGREAYEQYFGPGTRLTVT.

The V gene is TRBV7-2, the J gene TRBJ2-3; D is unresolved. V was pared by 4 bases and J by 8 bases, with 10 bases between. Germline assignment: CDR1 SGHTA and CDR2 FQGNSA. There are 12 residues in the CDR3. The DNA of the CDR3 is TGTGCCAGCAGCTCCCCGTCTCGTACGCAGTATTTT. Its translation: CASSSPSRTQYF.